A single sample gave rise to the 24 T cell receptor beta chains below, sequenced in a study of blood T cell repertoires in COVID-19 (dated by TCRdb to the early 2020s). The receptor library was made with the immunoSEQ multiplex PCR assay. As stored in TCRdb, this immuneACCESS dataset retains in-frame rearrangements with V and J assigned. A fraction of the clones does not appear; measured against another copy, unresolved V genes explain less than half of the discrepancy, and the remainder lacks a known reason. The sample table contains 200,000 to 250,000 clones; only one count was recorded for about nine tenths of them. The ten biggest clones cover 2.5% to 3.5% of the sample. The material sequenced was peripheral blood. These receptors were obtained from an older woman with acute or convalescent COVID-19.

The chain carries TRBV28 and TRBJ1-2; D gene ambiguous. This CDR3 has 13 amino acids. Germline CDR1 reads MDHEN; CDR2 reads SYDVKM. V dropped 8 bases and J dropped 5 bases, with 15 bases sitting between them. The CDR3: CASLTLPGYGYTF. The CDR3 DNA is TGTGCCAGCCTCACATTACCGGGTTATGGCTACACCTTC.

The chain carries TRBV5-1 and TRBJ2-3; 12 nucleotides agree with TRBD1. With V trimmed by 4 bases and J by 5 bases, 8 bases remained unmatched. The germline CDR1 and CDR2 sequences are SGHRS and YFSETQ. This CDR3 spans 16 amino acids. The CDR3 here is CASSPRDRGLGDTQYF. The CDR3 coding sequence is TGCGCCAGCAGCCCTCGGGACAGGGGGCTCGGAGATACGCAGTATTTT.

V usage is TRBV11-2 and J usage is TRBJ2-3; 15 bases are shared with TRBD2. Germline V gives CDR1 SGHAT, CDR2 FQNNGV. Germline trimming cut 1 base from V and 4 bases from J; bases unmatched to any gene: 3. The CDR3 extends over 17 amino acids. In nucleotides, the CDR3 is TGTGCCAGCAGCTTAGCTTGGACTAGCGGGGGGGCAGATACGCAGTATTTT. This translates into CASSLAWTSGGADTQYF.

This clone appeared once. The rearrangement uses TRBV19 and TRBJ2-2; 11 bases map to TRBD1. CDR1 and CDR2 from the germline V gene are LNHDA and SQIVND (reference sequence). Trimming took 4 bases from V and 7 from J; bases not matched to a gene: 8. This CDR3 is built from 16 residues. In nucleotides, the CDR3 is TGTGCCAGTAGTAGCCTTGGACAGGGGGCTGGCGGGGAGCTGTTTTTT. This sequence encodes CASSSLGQGAGGELFF. Looking up the rest from reference TRBV19 and TRBJ2-2 gives the full variable domain: DGGITQSPKYLFRKEGQNVTLSCEQNLNHDAMYWYRQDPGQGLRLIYYSQIVNDFQKGDIAEGYSVSREKKESFPLTVTSAQKNPTAFYLCASSSLGQGAGGELFFGEGSRLTVL.

The table lists this clone with a few counts. CDR3 in amino acids: CASSPTRLAGGGELFF. The CDR3 nucleotides read TGTGCCAGCAGCCCAACACGACTAGCGGGCGGCGGGGAGCTGTTTTTT. V is TRBV11-2 and J is TRBJ2-2; TRBD2 matches 10 bases. Losses at the gene ends were 5 bases for V and 7 bases for J; bases not matched to a gene: 10. This CDR3 is built from 16 residues. Germline-derived CDR1 and CDR2 are SGHAT and FQNNGV.

This chain uses TRBV5-4 with TRBJ2-7; TRBD2 matches 10 bases. V lost 4 bases to trimming and J lost 1 base; unmatched junction nucleotides: 5. Looked up from germline, CDR1 is SGHNT and CDR2 is YYREEE (reference sequence). The CDR3 spans 15 residues. This chain's CDR3 is CASSPGTSVSYEQYF. Here the CDR3 DNA reads TGTGCCAGCAGCCCCGGGACTAGCGTATCCTACGAGCAGTACTTC.

The chain carries TRBV3-1 (or the pseudogene TRBV3-2) and TRBJ2-7, with D maybe TRBD2 (5 bases). The CDR3 is made up of 12 amino acids. The ends were cut back, 1 base at V and 7 bases at J, with 8 bases in the middle. Germline CDR1 and CDR2: LGHDT and YNNKEL (reference sequence). The CDR3 region is CASSQVTREQYF. DNA for the CDR3: TGTGCCAGCAGCCAAGTAACTAGGGAGCAGTACTTC.

This clone was observed a handful of times. This chain joins TRBV6-5 and TRBJ2-2, with a possible D match to TRBD1 (5 bases). CDR1 and CDR2 from the germline V gene are MNHEY and SVGAGI. The V and J ends lost 8 bases and 2 bases respectively, with 15 bases between them. CDR3 length: 15 amino acids. The CDR3 region is CASLFGRVNTGELFF. CDR3 coding DNA: TGTGCCAGCCTTTTCGGCAGGGTCAACACCGGGGAGCTGTTTTTT.

V usage is TRBV19 and J usage is TRBJ1-6; the match to TRBD1 covers 7 bases. Germline-derived CDR1 and CDR2 are LNHDA and SQIVND (reference sequence). This CDR3 comprises 14 residues. Germline trimming cut 5 bases from V and 7 bases from J; bases unmatched to any gene: 5. In DNA, the CDR3 is TGTGCCAGTAGTCCGTGGACAGGCAATTCACCCCTCCACTTT. This encodes CASSPWTGNSPLHF.

This sequence joins TRBV19 and TRBJ1-5; 7 bases agree with TRBD1. The V gene's germline CDR1 is LNHDA and CDR2 SQIVND (reference sequence). This CDR3 has 14 residues. V shed 6 bases, J shed 3 bases, and the junction held 5 bases outside the gene matches. The CDR3 DNA is TGTGCCAGTAGCCAGGGACAGATCAATCAGCCCCAGCATTTT. Amino acids: CASSQGQINQPQHF.

The V and J genes are TRBV28 and TRBJ1-6; no clear D gene. CDR1 MDHEN and CDR2 SYDVKM come from the germline V gene. This CDR3 has 14 amino acids. V was clipped by 4 bases and J by 5 bases, with 9 bases between them. The CDR3 DNA sequence: TGTGCCAGCAGTTCGGACGGGGATAATTCACCCCTCCACTTT. This codes for CASSSDGDNSPLHF.

The chain joins TRBV18 to TRBJ2-1; D remains ambiguous. Germline lookup yields CDR1 KGHSH and CDR2 LQKENI. The CDR3 contains 11 residues. V shed 3 bases and J shed 6 bases, with 3 bases lying between them. DNA for the CDR3: TGTGCCAGCTCACCTCTCAATGAGCAGTTCTTC. Protein sequence: CASSPLNEQFF.

The rearrangement uses TRBV10-2 and TRBJ1-2; 7 nucleotides match TRBD1. The V segment lost 2 bases and the J segment 4 bases; nucleotides outside the gene matches: 10. This CDR3 is 16 amino acids long. The V gene's germline CDR1 is WSHSY and CDR2 SAAADI. The CDR3 nucleotides read TGCGCCAGCAGTGAGGGAGGACAGGTGGATTCCTATGGCTACACCTTC. This translates into CASSEGGQVDSYGYTF.

This clone was detected only once. The rearrangement uses TRBV27 and TRBJ1-5; 7 bases agree with TRBD1. V was clipped by 2 bases and J by 7 bases; unmatched bases: 14. The germline CDR1 and CDR2 sequences are MNHEY and SMNVEV (reference sequence). The CDR3 has 17 residues. The DNA for the CDR3 is TGTGCCAGCAGTTTAAGGCGACAGGGACACTTGTTCCAGCCCCAGCATTTT. Protein product: CASSLRRQGHLFQPQHF.

This clone was counted between two and nine times. The CDR3 protein is CAIFSSAPGDEQYF. The CDR3 nucleotides are TGTGCCATTTTCTCTAGCGCGCCAGGAGACGAGCAGTACTTC. V and J are TRBV10-3 and TRBJ2-7, with D perhaps matching TRBD2 (6 bases). Germline CDR1 and CDR2: ENHRY and SYGVKD. The V end lost 9 bases, the J end lost 5 bases, and 20 bases lay between the germline ends. The CDR3 is 14 residues long.

The chain combines TRBV27 with TRBJ2-5; possible D gene TRBD2, 6 bases. The CDR3 is made up of 14 amino acids. V shed 2 bases and J shed 5 bases, with 12 bases lying between them. Germline lookup yields CDR1 MNHEY and CDR2 SMNVEV (reference sequence). The CDR3 reads CASSLGGDLETQYF. CDR3 sequence (DNA): TGTGCCAGCAGTTTAGGAGGGGATCTGGAGACCCAGTACTTC.

The CDR3 loop is CASSLGSSGNTIYF. The DNA for the CDR3 is TGTGCCAGCAGCTTGGGTAGCTCTGGAAACACCATATATTTT. The chain recombines TRBV5-5 with TRBJ1-3, with unresolved D. Trimming left V 0 bases short and J 0 bases short, with 4 bases between. CDR1 and CDR2 from the germline V gene are SGHKS and YYEKEE (reference sequence). The CDR3 totals 14 residues.

The chain has TRBV28 and TRBJ2-7; D may be TRBD1 (5 bases). The V gene lost 2 bases and the J gene lost 2 bases, with 10 bases spanning the gap. The germline V gene has CDR1 MDHEN and CDR2 SYDVKM. The CDR3 contains 14 residues. The CDR3 sequence is CASSLRQFAYEQYF. In DNA form, the CDR3 reads TGTGCCAGCAGTTTAAGACAGTTTGCCTACGAGCAGTACTTC.

CDR3 sequence: CAWSVTGLNQPQHF. Here the CDR3 DNA reads TGTGCCTGGAGTGTGACAGGGCTCAATCAGCCCCAGCATTTT. The chain carries TRBV30 and TRBJ1-5; 7 bases are a match to TRBD1. This CDR3 spans 14 amino acids. Trimming took 0 bases from V and 3 from J; bases not matched to a gene: 2. Germline V gene sequence: CDR1 GTSNPN, CDR2 SVGIG (reference sequence).

The V call is TRBV6-6, the J call TRBJ1-4; D gene ambiguous. The V end lost 2 bases, the J end lost 7 bases, and 11 bases lay between the germline ends. This CDR3 is built from 14 residues. Germline V gene data show CDR1 as MNHNY and CDR2 as SVGAGI (reference sequence). CDR3 DNA sequence: TGTGCCAGCAGTTACCGGAACGGAGGTGAAAAACTGTTTTTT. Translating gives CASSYRNGGEKLFF.

The CDR3 region is CASSFPPPGTGSADTQYF. DNA of the CDR3: TGTGCCAGCAGCTTTCCCCCACCCGGGACAGGTAGTGCAGATACGCAGTATTTT. This chain connects TRBV13 to TRBJ2-3; 8 nucleotides agree with TRBD1. The ends lost 3 bases at V and 4 bases at J; junction bases unmatched: 15. Germline values: CDR1 PRHDT, CDR2 FYEKMQ (reference sequence). The CDR3 runs to 18 residues.

The gene calls are TRBV2 and TRBJ2-3; 9 bases line up with TRBD1. CDR1 and CDR2 from the germline V gene are SNHLY and FYNNEI. Trimming cost V 9 bases and J 4 bases; bases outside gene matches: 11. The length of the CDR3 is 15 residues. CDR3 bases: TGTGCCAGTAGCGGACAGGGGAATATAGCAGATACGCAGTATTTT. Translation gives CASSGQGNIADTQYF.

This clone has only a few counts. The V gene is TRBV7-9, the J gene TRBJ2-2; 8 bases agree with TRBD2. This CDR3 is built from 15 residues. Unmatched junction bases numbered 7, after V lost 2 bases and J lost 8 bases. Germline CDR1 is SEHNR and CDR2 is FQNEAQ (reference sequence). The CDR3 is CASSLSAGGAGELFF. The CDR3 DNA reads as TGTGCCAGCAGCTTATCCGCGGGAGGAGCGGGGGAGCTGTTTTTT.

V gene TRBV5-1 combines with J gene TRBJ2-3; 10 nucleotides align to TRBD2. Germline V gene sequence: CDR1 SGHRS, CDR2 YFSETQ. This CDR3 has 17 amino acids. Unmatched junction bases numbered 8, after V lost 0 bases and J lost 4 bases. In nucleotides, the CDR3 is TGCGCCAGCAGCTTGGGGTCTAGCGGGAGTGGCGCAGATACGCAGTATTTT. It yields the protein CASSLGSSGSGADTQYF. The full variable domain, in which reference TRBV5-1 and TRBJ2-3 provide the parts outside the CDR3, is KAGVTQTPRYLIKTRGQQVTLSCSPISGHRSVSWYQQTPGQGLQFLFEYFSETQRNKGNFPGRFSGRQFSNSRSEMNVSTLELGDSALYLCASSLGSSGSGADTQYFGPGTRLTVL.